This T cell receptor (beta chain) was identified in a study of OX40 agonist ivuxolimab in advanced cancers. As for the study more broadly: Ivuxolimab was a fully human IgG2 agonistic monoclonal antibody targeting the costimulatory receptor OX40 (CD134). Intravenous ivuxolimab was administered to patients every 2 weeks at six dose levels: 0.01, 0.1, 0.3, 1.5, 3 and 10 mg/kg. Among the approximately 50 dose-escalation patients, some 20 had hepatocellular carcinoma, 15 or so melanoma, 9 renal cell carcinoma and 9 head and neck cancer. In the dose-escalation cohort, 82.7% of patients were male, and the mean age was approximately 60 years, with a range of roughly 20 to 80. Prior anti-PD-1, anti-PD-L1 or anti-CTLA-4 therapy was permitted, and about two fifths of dose-escalation patients had received checkpoint inhibitors. Partial responses occurred in three dose-escalation patients: two with cutaneous melanoma and one with hepatocellular carcinoma. The purpose of peripheral TCRbeta sequencing was to test whether ivuxolimab changed TCR sequence diversity and led to clonal T-cell expansion. The paper covers the monotherapy dose-escalation part of the phase I ivuxolimab trial, which included N ≈ 50 patients.

On the study overall, not on this receptor specifically: In the 0.1-3.0 mg/kg groups, partial responders were among the patients with the lowest normalized peripheral clonal expansion, particularly in CD8+ T cells. At doses from 0.1 to 3.0 mg/kg, clonal expansion was seen in both CD4+ and CD8+ blood T cells between baseline and week 6. Antigen specificity was not determined for the clonally expanded peripheral T cells. Low levels of normalized T-cell clonal expansion were also shown by some nonresponding patients. On average, CD8+ T cells showed more expanded clones than CD4+ T cells after ivuxolimab.

Its CDR3 holds 12 amino acids, cysteine through phenylalanine. The retained sequence is limited to the CDR3, 36 bases, with the frame set at the first base. CDR1 and CDR2 (MNHNY, SVGAGI) derive from the germline V gene (reference sequence). Relative to germline, V is missing 6 bases and J is missing 6 bases, with 4 bases of the junction outside any gene match. For this clone: The target of this receptor is not known. It has no much larger one-base neighbor in the sample; base qualities were not kept.

For sequencing of the TCRbeta CDR3 region, genomic DNA was extracted from the sorted cells. TCRbeta CDR3 regions were sequenced using the immunoSEQ Assay. Entries here come from immuneACCESS through TCRdb and include only in-frame sequences with V and J called. Some clones fail to appear in such tables; in the studies checked, an unresolved V gene covers under half of the shortfall, and the cause of the remainder is unknown. The sample table contains about 65,000 clones; only one count was recorded for roughly nine tenths of them. The ten largest clones take up around 1.8% of the sample. Patients with autoimmune disease history or receiving systemic immunosuppression were excluded from the trial. Peripheral blood for TCR sequencing was collected from all dose cohorts at baseline, on cycle 4 day 1, and on cycle 7 day 1. The samples were drawn from a first-in-human, open-label, multicenter phase I dose-escalation trial of ivuxolimab. Adults with locally advanced or metastatic melanoma, renal cell, hepatocellular, or head and neck squamous cell carcinoma were enrolled in the trial. Before TCR sequencing, CD4+ T cells and CD8+ T cells were sorted from peripheral blood as separate populations.

The clonotype was recovered from an adult with an advanced solid tumor such as melanoma, head and neck, liver or kidney cancer. Recombination joined TRBV6-6 with TRBJ2-7; a stretch of 8 junction bases matches TRBD2. Sequenced material: CD4+ or CD8+ T cells sorted from blood, taken in a trial of the OX40 agonist ivuxolimab. The CDR3 protein: CASSPLAGEQYF. The DNA sequence reads TGTGCCAGCAGCCCTCTAGCGGGCGAGCAGTACTTC.